A selection of T cell receptor beta chains follows, all from one sample in a study of response to subunit inactivated influenza vaccine. One entry per CDR3 protein results from TCRdb running MiXCR on the RT-PCR reads. The sample contains about 540,000 distinct CDR3 sequences, around 25% of which appear only once. A further study also used this sample, focusing on T cells expressing NK-cell markers.

Material: CD4+ T cells sorted from PBMCs, obtained 11 to 12 days after vaccination. All receptors come from a man aged 45-65 years who received an inactivated influenza vaccine. CDR3s include the opening cysteine and the closing phenylalanine or tryptophan.

V	J	CDR3
TRBV29-1	TRBJ2-3	CSVDGPGTSGGYGTDTQYF
TRBV2	TRBJ2-1	CASSAERSYNEQFF
TRBV4-2	TRBJ2-2	CASSQELGANTGELFF
TRBV6-1	TRBJ2-3	CASSVISGFTDTQYF
TRBV3-1	TRBJ2-5	CASSQGGQRQETQYF
TRBV7-8	TRBJ1-6	CASSLGQMSSPLHF
TRBV10-3	TRBJ2-7	CAIRGQGAYSSYEQYF
TRBV5-1	TRBJ1-3	CASSLEGRGGNTIYF
TRBV5-1	TRBJ2-1	CASSWGTSGPGEQFF
TRBV20-1	TRBJ2-5	CSARQGAGGNQETQYF
TRBV10-3	TRBJ2-1	CAIRETDNEQFF
TRBV20-1	TRBJ2-7	CSTTSGLSYEQYF
TRBV5-1	TRBJ1-1	CASSLEGYWGPSTEAFF
TRBV2	TRBJ1-2	CASSAGYLYGYTF
TRBV6-5	TRBJ2-7	CASSYASGATYEQYF
TRBV3-1	TRBJ2-1	CASSPLGLAGDRNEQFF
TRBV5-8	TRBJ1-6	CASSNLQGSPLHF
TRBV29-1	TRBJ2-1	CSVGLALSYNEQFF
TRBV3-1	TRBJ1-2	CASSLGQRQRGYTF
TRBV5-6	TRBJ2-1	CASSAGRGLLSYNEQFF
TRBV19	TRBJ2-1	CASSTIAGISYNEQFF
TRBV29-1	TRBJ2-6	CSVEGGQGAITGANVLTF
TRBV7-2	TRBJ2-7	CASSRMIGVGGEQYF
TRBV7-9	TRBJ1-1	CASAAGGATEAFF
TRBV29-1	TRBJ2-3	CSVAGQSTDTQYF
TRBV6-1	TRBJ2-1	CASSPYGAADNEQFF
TRBV7-2	TRBJ1-4	CASRSPGQGSDEKLFF
TRBV6-5	TRBJ1-2	CASSYRQTNYGYTF
TRBV6-4	TRBJ1-2	CASSADGNYGYTF
TRBV15	TRBJ1-5	CATSSNRGSNQPQHF
TRBV12-3/TRBV12-4	TRBJ1-2	CASFPWDRADGYTF
TRBV7-9	TRBJ1-6	CASSLSGRGSPLHF
TRBV27	TRBJ1-5	CASSLRQGGNQPQHF
TRBV5-6	TRBJ2-6	CASSVLGANVLTF
TRBV11-1	TRBJ2-1	CASSLGKTSGVTYNEQFF
TRBV28	TRBJ2-1	CASGLAFRHEQFF
TRBV5-5	TRBJ2-4	CASSWGQDNIQYF
TRBV20-1	TRBJ2-3	CSPNWGPDTQYF
TRBV20-1	TRBJ1-5	CSAWDSQARYQPQHF
TRBV7-9	TRBJ2-1	CASSKPAGGPYNEQFF
TRBV14	TRBJ1-1	CASSHTSEAFF
TRBV27	TRBJ2-3	CASSYIAGGRGTQYF
TRBV10-3	TRBJ1-5	CAISESKYAGNQPQHF
TRBV7-8	TRBJ2-1	CASSPQASGRFNEQFF
TRBV7-2	TRBJ1-2	CASSQGFFYGYTF